These 18 T cell receptor beta chains originate from one sample sequenced in a study of blood T cell repertoires in COVID-19. Data came from immunoSEQ multiplex PCR; TCRdb stores just in-frame clones and leaves some out. Among around 300,000 clones listed, over 75% were seen once. Sequenced sample: peripheral blood. All receptors come from a man aged 50-59 years with active or convalescent COVID-19.

This clone has a handful of counts. This chain connects TRBV2 to TRBJ2-2; 11 positions match TRBD2. Germline V gene data show CDR1 as SNHLY and CDR2 as FYNNEI. Unmatched junction bases numbered 11, after V lost 5 bases and J lost 6 bases. This CDR3 contains 17 residues. CDR3 bases: TGTGCCAGCAGTTCAGGACTAGCGGGTAACTCACCCGGGGAGCTGTTTTTT. Amino acid sequence: CASSSGLAGNSPGELFF.

V gene TRBV7-2 combines with J gene TRBJ1-4; perhaps TRBD1 as D (5 bases). V lost 3 bases to trimming and J lost 13 bases, with 21 bases between them. The CDR3 covers 15 residues. Germline V gives CDR1 SGHTA, CDR2 FQGNSA. The DNA of the CDR3 is TGTGCCAGCAGCTTCCTTCCGGGACTCCCGAGGGGACTGTTTTTT. Its translation: CASSFLPGLPRGLFF.

The genes are TRBV2 and TRBJ2-5, with D uncertain. Germline V CDR1 and CDR2: SNHLY, FYNNEI. Between the trimmed V and J ends, which lost 3 bases and 9 bases, there was a span of 17 bases. The CDR3 is 14 residues long. CDR3 nucleotide sequence: TGTGCCAGCAGTGACCCCCCCCAGGTGATGGCCCAGTACTTC. Translating gives CASSDPPQVMAQYF. The whole variable domain, filled in from reference TRBV2 and TRBJ2-5, reads EPEVTQTPSHQVTQMGQEVILRCVPISNHLYFYWYRQILGQKVEFLVSFYNNEISEKSEIFDDQFSVERPDGSNFTLKIRSTKLEDSAMYFCASSDPPQVMAQYFGPGTRLLVL.

This clone was observed once. This chain uses TRBV7-8 with TRBJ1-5; TRBD1 matches at 12 bases. CDR3 length equals 18 residues. Germline lookup yields CDR1 SGHVS and CDR2 FQNEAQ. V lost 4 bases to trimming and J lost 4 bases; unmatched junction nucleotides: 11. The DNA of the CDR3 is TGTGCCAGCAGCTCCATACGCCCGGGACAGGGGGCGAATCAGCCCCAGCATTTT. Amino acid sequence: CASSSIRPGQGANQPQHF.

The chain carries TRBV19 and TRBJ1-1, with 8 bases identical to TRBD1. Germline CDR1 and CDR2: LNHDA and SQIVND (reference sequence). The ends lost 5 bases at V and 3 bases at J; junction bases unmatched: 8. The CDR3 length is 15 residues. The CDR3 region is CASSDFGQGYTEAFF. For the CDR3, the DNA is TGTGCCAGTAGTGACTTTGGACAGGGTTACACTGAAGCTTTCTTT.

The rearrangement uses TRBV6-5 and TRBJ1-1; D possibly corresponds to TRBD1 (6 bases). Germline CDR1 reads MNHEY; CDR2 reads SVGAGI. Trimming took off 0 bases at V and 1 base at J, with 12 bases between the two ends. This CDR3 spans 16 amino acids. The CDR3 is CASSYSFVQGNTEAFF. CDR3 in DNA: TGTGCCAGCAGTTACTCTTTCGTACAGGGGAACACTGAAGCTTTCTTT.

CDR3 nucleotide sequence: TGTGCCACTGGGACAGGGGAGGGCTACACCTTC. Translated, it gives CATGTGEGYTF. V usage is TRBV28 and J usage is TRBJ1-2; TRBD1 agrees at 10 bases. J gave up 8 bases and V 10 bases, and 4 bases lay outside the gene matches. This CDR3 region has 11 residues. Germline V CDR1 and CDR2: MDHEN, SYDVKM.

The chain joins TRBV18 to TRBJ2-7; no clear D gene. The CDR3 is 14 amino acids. Trimming cost V 4 bases and J 5 bases, with 15 bases left between them. CDR1 KGHSH and CDR2 LQKENI come from the germline V gene. The CDR3 is CASSLRLGPDEQYF. The CDR3 DNA follows: TGTGCCAGCTCACTCCGACTGGGTCCGGACGAGCAGTACTTC.

With respect to this clone: Other DNA sequences of this sample code for an identical CDR3. The chain joins TRBV24-1 to TRBJ1-1; D is perhaps TRBD1 (6 bases). The V gene's germline CDR1 is KGHDR and CDR2 SFDVKD. V was trimmed by 4 bases and J by 4 bases, leaving 9 bases between them. The CDR3 is 13 amino acids. Here the CDR3 DNA reads TGTGCCACCAGTGACCGAGGGGGCACTGAAGCTTTCTTT. Residues: CATSDRGGTEAFF.

The chain carries TRBV2 and TRBJ2-7; 8 positions agree with TRBD1. This CDR3 contains 15 residues. V dropped 5 bases and J dropped 0; count of bases not matched to a gene: 6. CDR1 is SNHLY and CDR2 is FYNNEI in the germline V gene. CDR3 amino acids: CASSRQGTNSYEQYF. The CDR3 nucleotides are TGTGCCAGCAGTAGACAGGGGACCAACTCCTACGAGCAGTACTTC.

V gene TRBV5-5 combines with J gene TRBJ1-1, with unresolved D. With 0 bases removed from V and 4 bases from J, the gap between germline ends came to 7 bases. The germline gives CDR1 SGHKS, CDR2 YYEKEE (reference sequence). The CDR3 has 13 amino acids. This CDR3 reads CASSLEYSTEAFF. Written as DNA, the CDR3 is TGTGCCAGCAGCTTGGAGTACAGCACTGAAGCTTTCTTT.

The CDR3, as DNA: TGTGCCAGCAGAGGGGTAGGCTACACCTTC. It specifies CASRGVGYTF. The genes are TRBV12-3 or TRBV12-4 and TRBJ1-2, with TRBD1 as a possible D gene (5 bases). There are 10 residues in the CDR3. The V end was cut by 6 bases, the J end by 8 bases, with 7 bases between.

This chain links TRBV7-9 with TRBJ2-1, with 9 positions matching TRBD2. Per the germline V gene, CDR1 is SEHNR and CDR2 is FQNEAQ (reference sequence). Trimming at V came to 5 bases and at J to 5 bases, leaving 7 bases not matched to a gene. The CDR3 has 15 residues. The CDR3 sequence: CASSPSGGPNNEQFF. In DNA, the CDR3 is TGTGCCAGCAGCCCGAGCGGGGGGCCGAACAATGAGCAGTTCTTC.

The V call is TRBV28, the J call TRBJ2-2, with TRBD2 as a possible D gene (6 bases). The V and J ends lost 7 bases and 2 bases respectively, with 14 bases between them. Germline CDR1 and CDR2: MDHEN and SYDVKM. The CDR3 loop spans 15 amino acids. The CDR3 reads CASTHGTFNTGELFF. As DNA, the CDR3 is TGTGCCAGCACCCACGGGACTTTTAACACCGGGGAGCTGTTTTTT.

This rearrangement joins TRBV5-1 to TRBJ1-2; D remains unclear. Looked up from germline, CDR1 is SGHRS and CDR2 is YFSETQ. The CDR3 is made up of 13 amino acids. Trimming cost V 4 bases and J 8 bases, with 15 bases left between them. CDR3 DNA sequence: TGCGCCAGCAGCCTCCGGTTTGAAGCAGGCTACACCTTC. This sequence encodes CASSLRFEAGYTF.

V and J are TRBV7-9 and TRBJ1-3, with D perhaps matching TRBD1 (6 bases). This CDR3 is built from 18 residues. The V end lost 5 bases, the J end lost 0 bases, and 20 bases lay between the germline ends. Germline lookup yields CDR1 SEHNR and CDR2 FQNEAQ (reference sequence). The CDR3, as DNA: TGTGCCAGCAGCCCAGGGGACCCAGTAATCTTCTCTGGAAACACCATATATTTT. Translation gives CASSPGDPVIFSGNTIYF.

The chain links TRBV2 to TRBJ1-5; 8 bases align to TRBD1. The CDR3 covers 14 residues. J gave up 6 bases and V 6 bases, and 7 bases lay outside the gene matches. Germline V lookup: CDR1 SNHLY, CDR2 FYNNEI. The CDR3 is CASSRQGFSQPQHF. The CDR3 nucleotides read TGTGCCAGCAGCAGACAGGGGTTCAGTCAGCCCCAGCATTTT.

This CDR3 reads CATRPGQASSYNSPLHF. CDR3 nucleotides: TGTGCCACCAGGCCGGGACAGGCGAGCTCCTATAATTCACCCCTCCACTTT. The genes are TRBV15 and TRBJ1-6; 8 nucleotides agree with TRBD1. Germline V CDR1 and CDR2: LNHNV, YYDKDF (reference sequence). The CDR3 has 17 amino acids. V was pared by 6 bases and J by 0 bases, with 7 bases of the junction left unmatched.